The T cell receptor (beta chain) under discussion was sequenced for a study of T cells in Graves' hyperthyroidism and ophthalmopathy. PBMCs were collected from an approximately 9.2 ml volume of fresh peripheral blood. Notes on the study in general: Ophthalmopathy could be told apart from stable hyperthyroidism with a 13 V-J model. Expanded thyroid clonotypes (above 0.001) were mostly also found in blood.

CDR3 size: 11 residues. J lost 12 bases, V lost 4 bases, and 5 bases had no gene match. This clonotype has ten or more counts. What it binds is not known. It was RNA transcripts that yielded the amplified TCR beta CDR3 regions. First-round RT-PCR targeting the TCR CDR3 was performed with the HTBI primer set. Each CDR3 protein is one row after TCRdb ran MiXCR on the multiplex PCR reads. The sample contains around 350,000 distinct CDR3 sequences, approximately 19% of which appear only once. J is TRBJ1-2 and V is TRBV12-3 or TRBV12-4; 7 positions agree with TRBD1. This receptor was taken from a young woman with Graves' hyperthyroidism. The sequencing input was blood. The CDR3, as DNA: TGTGCCAGCAGTTCCAGGGGGAGGAACACCTTC. Its protein is CASSSRGRNTF.